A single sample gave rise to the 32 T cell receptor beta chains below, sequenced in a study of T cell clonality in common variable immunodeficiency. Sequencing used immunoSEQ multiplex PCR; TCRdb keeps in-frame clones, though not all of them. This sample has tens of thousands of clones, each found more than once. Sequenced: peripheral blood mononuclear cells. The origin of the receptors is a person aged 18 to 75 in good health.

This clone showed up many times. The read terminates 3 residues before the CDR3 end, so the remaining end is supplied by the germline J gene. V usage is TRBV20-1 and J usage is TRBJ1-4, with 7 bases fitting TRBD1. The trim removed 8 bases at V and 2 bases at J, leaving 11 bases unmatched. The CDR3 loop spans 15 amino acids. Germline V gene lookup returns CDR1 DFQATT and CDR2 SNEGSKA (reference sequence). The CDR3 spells CSTTPLQGTNEKLFF. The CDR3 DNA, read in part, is TGCAGTACTACCCCCCTACAGGGGACTAATGAAAAA.

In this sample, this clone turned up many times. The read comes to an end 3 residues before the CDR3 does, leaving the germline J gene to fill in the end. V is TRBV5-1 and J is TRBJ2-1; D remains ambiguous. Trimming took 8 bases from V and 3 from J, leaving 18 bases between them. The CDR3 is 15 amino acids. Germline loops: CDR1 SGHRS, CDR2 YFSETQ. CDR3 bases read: TGCGCCAGTTCCGACCAAAGCAGGATCTACAATGAG. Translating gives CASSDQSRIYNE. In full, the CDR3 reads CASSDQSRIYNEQFF.

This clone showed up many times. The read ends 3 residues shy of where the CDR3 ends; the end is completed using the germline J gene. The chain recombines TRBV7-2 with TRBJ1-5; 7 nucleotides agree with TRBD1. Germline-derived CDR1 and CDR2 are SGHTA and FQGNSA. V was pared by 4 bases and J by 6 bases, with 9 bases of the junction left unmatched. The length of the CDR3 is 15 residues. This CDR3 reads CASSSSYRGTQPQHF. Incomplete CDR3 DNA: TGTGCCAGCAGCTCATCATACAGGGGTACTCAGCCC.

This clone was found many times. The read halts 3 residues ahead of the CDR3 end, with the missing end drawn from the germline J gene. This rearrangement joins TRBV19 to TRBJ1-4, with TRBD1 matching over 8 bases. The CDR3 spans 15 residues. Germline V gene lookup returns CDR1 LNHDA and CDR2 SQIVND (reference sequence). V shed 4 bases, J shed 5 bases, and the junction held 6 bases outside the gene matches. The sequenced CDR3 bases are TGTGCCAGTAGTACCTGGACAGGGCAGAATGAAAAA. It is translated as CASSTWTGQNEK. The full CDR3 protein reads CASSTWTGQNEKLFF.

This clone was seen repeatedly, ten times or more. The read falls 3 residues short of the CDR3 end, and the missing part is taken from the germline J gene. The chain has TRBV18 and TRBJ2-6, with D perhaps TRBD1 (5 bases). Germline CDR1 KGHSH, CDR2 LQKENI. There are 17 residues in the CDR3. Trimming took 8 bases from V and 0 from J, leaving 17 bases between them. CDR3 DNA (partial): TGTGCCAGCCCTCCGACTTCCACAGGCTCTGGGGCCAACGTC. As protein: CASPPTSTGSGANV. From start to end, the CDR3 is CASPPTSTGSGANVLTF. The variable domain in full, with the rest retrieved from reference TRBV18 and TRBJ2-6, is NAGVMQNPRHLVRRRGQEARLRCSPMKGHSHVYWYRQLPEEGLKFMVYLQKENIIDESGMPKERFSAEFPKEGPSILRIQQVVRGDSAAYFCASPPTSTGSGANVLTFGAGSRLTVL.

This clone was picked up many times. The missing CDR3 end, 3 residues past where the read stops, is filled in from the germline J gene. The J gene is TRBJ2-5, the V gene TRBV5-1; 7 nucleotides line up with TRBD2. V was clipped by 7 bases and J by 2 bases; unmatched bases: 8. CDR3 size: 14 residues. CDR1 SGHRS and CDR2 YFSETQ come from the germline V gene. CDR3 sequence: CASGLTSAQETQYF. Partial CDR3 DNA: TGCGCCAGCGGCCTCACTAGCGCACAAGAGACC.

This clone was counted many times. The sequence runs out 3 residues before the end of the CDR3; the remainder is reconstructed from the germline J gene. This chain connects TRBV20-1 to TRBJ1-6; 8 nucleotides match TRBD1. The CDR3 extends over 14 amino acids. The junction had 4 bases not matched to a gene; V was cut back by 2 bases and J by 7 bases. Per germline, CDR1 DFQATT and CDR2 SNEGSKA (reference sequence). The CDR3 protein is CSARWTGWNSPLHF. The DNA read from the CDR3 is TGCAGTGCTAGATGGACAGGGTGGAATTCACCC.

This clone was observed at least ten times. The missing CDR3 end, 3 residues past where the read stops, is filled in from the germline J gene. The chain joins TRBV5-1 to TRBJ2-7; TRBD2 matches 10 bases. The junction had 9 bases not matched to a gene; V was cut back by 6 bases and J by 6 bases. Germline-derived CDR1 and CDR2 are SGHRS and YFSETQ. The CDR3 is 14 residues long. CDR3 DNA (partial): TGCGCCAGCACTAATAGCGGGAGGCCCTCCGAG. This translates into CASTNSGRPSE. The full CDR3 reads CASTNSGRPSEQYF. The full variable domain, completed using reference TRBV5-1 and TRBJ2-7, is KAGVTQTPRYLIKTRGQQVTLSCSPISGHRSVSWYQQTPGQGLQFLFEYFSETQRNKGNFPGRFSGRQFSNSRSEMNVSTLELGDSALYLCASTNSGRPSEQYFGPGTRLTVT.

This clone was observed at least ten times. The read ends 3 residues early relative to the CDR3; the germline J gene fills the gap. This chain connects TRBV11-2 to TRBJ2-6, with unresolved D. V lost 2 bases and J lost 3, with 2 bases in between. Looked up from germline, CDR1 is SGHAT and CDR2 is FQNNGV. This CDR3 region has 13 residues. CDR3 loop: CASSLYGANVLTF. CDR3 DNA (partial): TGTGCCAGCAGCTTATATGGGGCCAACGTC. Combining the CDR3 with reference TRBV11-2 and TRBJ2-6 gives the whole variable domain EAGVAQSPRYKIIEKRQSVAFWCNPISGHATLYWYQQILGQGPKLLIQFQNNGVVDDSQLPKDRFSAERLKGVDSTLKIQPAKLEDSAVYLCASSLYGANVLTFGAGSRLTVL.

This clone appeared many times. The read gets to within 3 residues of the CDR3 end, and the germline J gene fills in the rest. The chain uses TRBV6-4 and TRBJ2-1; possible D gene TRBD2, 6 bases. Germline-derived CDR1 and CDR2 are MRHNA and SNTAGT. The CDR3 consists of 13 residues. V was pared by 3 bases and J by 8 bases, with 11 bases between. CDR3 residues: CASSEGLSYEQFF. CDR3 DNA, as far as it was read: TGTGCCAGCAGTGAGGGACTCTCGTATGAG.

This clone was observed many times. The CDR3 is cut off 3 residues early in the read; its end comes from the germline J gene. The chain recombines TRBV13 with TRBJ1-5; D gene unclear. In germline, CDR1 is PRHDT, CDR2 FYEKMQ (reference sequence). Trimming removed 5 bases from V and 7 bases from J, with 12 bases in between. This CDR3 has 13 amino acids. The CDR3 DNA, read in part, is TGTGCCAGCAGCCTCGGGTTCGACCAGCCC. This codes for CASSLGFDQP. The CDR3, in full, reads CASSLGFDQPQHF.

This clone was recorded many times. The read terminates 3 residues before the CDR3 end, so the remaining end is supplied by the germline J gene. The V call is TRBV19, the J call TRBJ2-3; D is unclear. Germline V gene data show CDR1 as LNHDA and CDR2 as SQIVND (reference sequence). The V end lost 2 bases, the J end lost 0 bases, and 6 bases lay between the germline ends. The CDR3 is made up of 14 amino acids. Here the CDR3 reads CASSIQASTDTQYF. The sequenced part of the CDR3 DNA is TGTGCCAGTAGTATACAGGCTAGCACAGATACG.

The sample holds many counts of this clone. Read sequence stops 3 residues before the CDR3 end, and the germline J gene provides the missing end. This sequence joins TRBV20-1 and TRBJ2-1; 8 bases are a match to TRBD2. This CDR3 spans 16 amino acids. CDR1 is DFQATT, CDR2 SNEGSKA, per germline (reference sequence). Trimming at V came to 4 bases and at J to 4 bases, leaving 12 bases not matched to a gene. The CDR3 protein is CSAKTSAKGLYNEQFF. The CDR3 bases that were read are TGCAGTGCTAAGACTAGCGCAAAGGGGCTTTACAATGAG.

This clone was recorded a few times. CDR3 DNA (partial): TGTGCCAGTAGTATGACCCACAGGTATGAG. It encodes CASSMTHRYE. The entire CDR3 reads CASSMTHRYEQFF. The chain employs TRBV19 and TRBJ2-1; TRBD1 might be the D (5 bases). The missing CDR3 end, 3 residues past where the read stops, is filled in from the germline J gene. Germline V gene lookup returns CDR1 LNHDA and CDR2 SQIVND (reference sequence). Trimming pared 3 bases from V and 8 bases from J, leaving 11 bases between. This CDR3 region has 13 residues.

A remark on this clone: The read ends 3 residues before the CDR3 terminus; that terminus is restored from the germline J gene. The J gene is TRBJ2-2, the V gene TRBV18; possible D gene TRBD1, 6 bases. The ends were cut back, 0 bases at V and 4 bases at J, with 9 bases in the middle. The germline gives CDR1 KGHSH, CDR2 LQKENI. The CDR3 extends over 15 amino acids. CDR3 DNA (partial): TGTGCCAGCTCACCACCACAGGGAGCCACCGGGGAG. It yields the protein CASSPPQGATGE. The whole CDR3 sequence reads CASSPPQGATGELFF.

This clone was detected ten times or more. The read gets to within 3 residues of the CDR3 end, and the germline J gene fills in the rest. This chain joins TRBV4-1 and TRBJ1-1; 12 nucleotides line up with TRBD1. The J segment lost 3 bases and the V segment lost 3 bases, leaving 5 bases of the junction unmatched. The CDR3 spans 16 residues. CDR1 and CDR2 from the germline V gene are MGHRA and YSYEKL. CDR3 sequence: CASSQRGTGGHTEAFF. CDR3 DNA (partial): TGCGCCAGCAGCCAGAGAGGGACAGGGGGCCACACTGAA.

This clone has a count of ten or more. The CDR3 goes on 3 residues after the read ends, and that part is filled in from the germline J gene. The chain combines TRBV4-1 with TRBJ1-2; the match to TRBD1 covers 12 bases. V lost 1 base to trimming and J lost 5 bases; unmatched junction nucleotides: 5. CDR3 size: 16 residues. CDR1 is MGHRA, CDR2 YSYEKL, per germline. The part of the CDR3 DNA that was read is TGCGCCAGCAGCCAAGGGGGACAGGGGGCGAATTATGGC. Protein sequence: CASSQGGQGANYG. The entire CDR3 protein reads CASSQGGQGANYGYTF.

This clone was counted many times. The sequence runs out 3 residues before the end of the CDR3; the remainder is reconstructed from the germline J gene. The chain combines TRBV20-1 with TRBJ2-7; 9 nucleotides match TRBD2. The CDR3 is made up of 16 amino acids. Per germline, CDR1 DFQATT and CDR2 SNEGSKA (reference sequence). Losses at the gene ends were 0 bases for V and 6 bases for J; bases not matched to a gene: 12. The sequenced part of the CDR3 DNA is TGCAGTGCTAGAGATGCGGAAATAGCGGGAGCTTCCGAG. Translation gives CSARDAEIAGASE. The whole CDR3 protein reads CSARDAEIAGASEQYF.

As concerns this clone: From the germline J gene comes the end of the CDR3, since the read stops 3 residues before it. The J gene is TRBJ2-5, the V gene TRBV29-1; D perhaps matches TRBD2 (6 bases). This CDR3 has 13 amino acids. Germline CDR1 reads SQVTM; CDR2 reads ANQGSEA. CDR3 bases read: TGCAGCGCTAGGGGTGGGGGGACGGGTACC. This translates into CSARGGGTGT. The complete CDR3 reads CSARGGGTGTQYF.

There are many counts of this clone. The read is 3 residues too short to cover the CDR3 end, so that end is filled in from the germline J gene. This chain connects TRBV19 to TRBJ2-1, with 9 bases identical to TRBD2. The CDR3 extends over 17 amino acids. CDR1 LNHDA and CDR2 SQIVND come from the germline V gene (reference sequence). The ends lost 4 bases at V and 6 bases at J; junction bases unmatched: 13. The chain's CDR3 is CASSTFAGTSRRNEQFF. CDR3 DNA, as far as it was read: TGTGCCAGTAGTACCTTCGCCGGGACTAGCAGACGCAATGAG.

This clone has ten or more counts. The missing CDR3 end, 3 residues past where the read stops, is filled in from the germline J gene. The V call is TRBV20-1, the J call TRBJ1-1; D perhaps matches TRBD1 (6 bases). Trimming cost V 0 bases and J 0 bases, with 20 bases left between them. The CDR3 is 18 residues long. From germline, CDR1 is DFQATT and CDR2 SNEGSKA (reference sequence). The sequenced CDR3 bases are TGCAGTGCTAGAGAGCCGAGGGGAGGGGGGGCAATGAACACTGAA. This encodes CSAREPRGGGAMNTE. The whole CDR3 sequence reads CSAREPRGGGAMNTEAFF.

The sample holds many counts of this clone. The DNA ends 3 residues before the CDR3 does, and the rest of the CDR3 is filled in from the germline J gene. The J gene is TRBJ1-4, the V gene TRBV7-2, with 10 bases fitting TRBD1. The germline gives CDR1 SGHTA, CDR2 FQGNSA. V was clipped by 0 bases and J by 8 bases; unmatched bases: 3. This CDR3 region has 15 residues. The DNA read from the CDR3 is TGTGCCAGCAGCTTAGCCGGGACAGGGGACGAAAAA. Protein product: CASSLAGTGDEK. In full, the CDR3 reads CASSLAGTGDEKLFF.

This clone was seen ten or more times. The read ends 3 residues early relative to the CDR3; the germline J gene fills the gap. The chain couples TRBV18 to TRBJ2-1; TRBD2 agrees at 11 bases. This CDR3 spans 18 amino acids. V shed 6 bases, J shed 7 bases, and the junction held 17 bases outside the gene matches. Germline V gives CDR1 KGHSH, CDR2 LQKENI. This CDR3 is CASSIVPGASGRLNEQFF. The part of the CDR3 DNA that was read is TGTGCCAGCTCGATAGTTCCAGGGGCTAGCGGGAGGTTAAATGAG.

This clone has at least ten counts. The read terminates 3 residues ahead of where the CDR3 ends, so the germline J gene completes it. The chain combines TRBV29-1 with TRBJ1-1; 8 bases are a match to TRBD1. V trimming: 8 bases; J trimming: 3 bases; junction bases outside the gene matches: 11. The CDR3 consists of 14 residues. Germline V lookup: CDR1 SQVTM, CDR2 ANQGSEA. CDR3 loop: CSHYRGGPYTEAFF. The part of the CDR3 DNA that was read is TGCAGCCATTACAGGGGGGGACCTTACACTGAA.

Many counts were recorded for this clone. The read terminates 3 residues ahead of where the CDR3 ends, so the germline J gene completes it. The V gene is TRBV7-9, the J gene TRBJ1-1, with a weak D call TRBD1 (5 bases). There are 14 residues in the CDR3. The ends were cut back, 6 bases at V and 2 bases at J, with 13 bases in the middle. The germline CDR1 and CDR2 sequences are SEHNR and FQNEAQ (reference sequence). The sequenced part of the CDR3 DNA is TGTGCCAGCAGATCCCGGCAGGGCAACACTGAA. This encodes CASRSRQGNTE. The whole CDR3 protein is CASRSRQGNTEAFF.

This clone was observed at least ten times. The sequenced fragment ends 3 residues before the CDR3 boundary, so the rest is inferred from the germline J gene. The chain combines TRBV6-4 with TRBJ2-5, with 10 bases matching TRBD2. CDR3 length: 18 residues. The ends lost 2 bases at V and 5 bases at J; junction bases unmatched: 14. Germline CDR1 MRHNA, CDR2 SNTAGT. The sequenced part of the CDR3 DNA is TGTGCCAGCAGTGACCACTTTCGGGTAGCGGGAGGATGGGAGACC. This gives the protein CASSDHFRVAGGWET. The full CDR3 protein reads CASSDHFRVAGGWETQYF.

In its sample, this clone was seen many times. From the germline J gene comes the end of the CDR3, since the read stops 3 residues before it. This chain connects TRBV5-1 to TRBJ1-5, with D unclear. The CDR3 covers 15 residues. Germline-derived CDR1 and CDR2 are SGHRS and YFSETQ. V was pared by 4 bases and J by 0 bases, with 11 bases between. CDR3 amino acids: CASSVGGNSNQPQHF. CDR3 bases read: TGCGCCAGCAGCGTGGGAGGCAATAGCAATCAGCCC.

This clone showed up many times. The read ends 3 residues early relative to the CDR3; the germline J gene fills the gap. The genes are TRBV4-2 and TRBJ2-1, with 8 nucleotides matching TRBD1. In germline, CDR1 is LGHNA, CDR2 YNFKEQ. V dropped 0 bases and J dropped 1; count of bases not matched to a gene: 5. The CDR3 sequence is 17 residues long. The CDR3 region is CASSQDLGQGSYNEQFF. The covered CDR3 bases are TGTGCCAGCAGCCAAGATCTCGGACAGGGATCCTACAATGAG.

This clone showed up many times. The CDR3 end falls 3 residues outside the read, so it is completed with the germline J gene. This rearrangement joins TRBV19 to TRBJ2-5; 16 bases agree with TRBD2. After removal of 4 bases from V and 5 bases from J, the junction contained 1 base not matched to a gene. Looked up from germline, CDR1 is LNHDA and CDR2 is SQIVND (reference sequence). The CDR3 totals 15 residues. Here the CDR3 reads CASSKGLAGGETQYF. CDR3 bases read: TGTGCCAGTAGTAAGGGACTAGCGGGGGGGGAGACC.

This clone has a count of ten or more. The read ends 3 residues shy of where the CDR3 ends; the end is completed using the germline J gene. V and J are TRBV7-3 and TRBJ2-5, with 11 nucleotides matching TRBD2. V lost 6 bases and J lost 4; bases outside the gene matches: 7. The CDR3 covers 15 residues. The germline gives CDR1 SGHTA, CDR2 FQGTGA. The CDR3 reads CASSLAGGRRETQYF. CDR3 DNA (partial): TGTGCCAGCAGTTTAGCGGGAGGGAGGAGAGAGACC.

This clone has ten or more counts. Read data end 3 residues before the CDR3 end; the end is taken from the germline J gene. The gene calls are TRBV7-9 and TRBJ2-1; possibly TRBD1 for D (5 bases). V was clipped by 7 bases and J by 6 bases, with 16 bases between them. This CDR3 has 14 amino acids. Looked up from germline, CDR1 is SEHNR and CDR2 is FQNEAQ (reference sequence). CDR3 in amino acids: CASTLGQAINEQFF. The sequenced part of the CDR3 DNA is TGTGCCAGCACCTTGGGGCAAGCAATCAATGAG.

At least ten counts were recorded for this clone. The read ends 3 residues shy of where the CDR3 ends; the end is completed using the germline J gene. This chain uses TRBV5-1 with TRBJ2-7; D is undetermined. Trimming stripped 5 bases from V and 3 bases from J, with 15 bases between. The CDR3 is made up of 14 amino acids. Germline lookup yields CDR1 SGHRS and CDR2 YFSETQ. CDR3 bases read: TGCGCCAGCAGGTATGCTCTCGCGCACTACGAG. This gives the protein CASRYALAHYE. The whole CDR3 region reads CASRYALAHYEQYF. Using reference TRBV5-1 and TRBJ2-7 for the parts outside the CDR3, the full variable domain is KAGVTQTPRYLIKTRGQQVTLSCSPISGHRSVSWYQQTPGQGLQFLFEYFSETQRNKGNFPGRFSGRQFSNSRSEMNVSTLELGDSALYLCASRYALAHYEQYFGPGTRLTVT.